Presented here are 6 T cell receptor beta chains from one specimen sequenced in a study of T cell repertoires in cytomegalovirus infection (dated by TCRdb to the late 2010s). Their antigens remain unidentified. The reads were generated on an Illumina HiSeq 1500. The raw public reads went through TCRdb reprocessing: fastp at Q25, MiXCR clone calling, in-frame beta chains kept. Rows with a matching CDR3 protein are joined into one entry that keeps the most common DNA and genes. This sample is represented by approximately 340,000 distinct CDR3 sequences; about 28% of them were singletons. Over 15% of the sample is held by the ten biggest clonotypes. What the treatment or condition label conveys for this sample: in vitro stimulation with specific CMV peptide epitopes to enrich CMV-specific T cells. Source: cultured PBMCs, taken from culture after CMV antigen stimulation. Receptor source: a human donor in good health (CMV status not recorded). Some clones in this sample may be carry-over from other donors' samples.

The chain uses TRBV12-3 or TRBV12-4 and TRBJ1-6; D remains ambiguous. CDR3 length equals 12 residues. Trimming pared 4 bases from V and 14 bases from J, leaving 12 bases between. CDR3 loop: CASSSDPGTLHF. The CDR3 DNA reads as TGTGCCAGCAGTTCGGACCCTGGCACCCTCCACTTT.

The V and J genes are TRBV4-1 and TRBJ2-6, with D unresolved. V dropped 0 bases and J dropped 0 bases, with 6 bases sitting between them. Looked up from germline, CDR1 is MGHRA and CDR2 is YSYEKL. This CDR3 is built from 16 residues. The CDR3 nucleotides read TGCGCCAGCAGCCAAGATTTTTTCTCTGGGGCCAACGTCCTGACTTTC. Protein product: CASSQDFFSGANVLTF.

The CDR3: CASSQAAGGSSYNSPLHF. CDR3 nucleotides: TGCGCCAGCAGCCAAGCAGCAGGGGGGAGCTCCTATAATTCACCCCTCCACTTT. This chain links TRBV4-1 with TRBJ1-6, with 7 bases lining up with TRBD1. The germline CDR1 and CDR2 sequences are MGHRA and YSYEKL. The CDR3 loop spans 18 amino acids. V shed 1 base, J shed 0 bases, and the junction held 6 bases outside the gene matches.

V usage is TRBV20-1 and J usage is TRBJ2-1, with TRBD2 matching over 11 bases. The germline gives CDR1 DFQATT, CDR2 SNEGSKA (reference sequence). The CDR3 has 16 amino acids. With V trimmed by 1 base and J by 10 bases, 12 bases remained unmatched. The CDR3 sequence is CSARAVAGGQFGEQFF. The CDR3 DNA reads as TGCAGTGCTAGAGCTGTAGCGGGGGGGCAATTCGGGGAGCAGTTCTTC.

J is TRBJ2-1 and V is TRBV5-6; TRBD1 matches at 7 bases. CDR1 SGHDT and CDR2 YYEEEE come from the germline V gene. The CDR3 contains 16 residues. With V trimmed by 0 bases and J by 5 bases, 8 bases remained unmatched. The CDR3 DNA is TGTGCCAGCAGCTTGGATACAGGGGCCCCAGACAATGAGCAGTTCTTC. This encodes CASSLDTGAPDNEQFF.

The DNA of the CDR3 is TGTGCCAGTAGTCAGGTTTCGAACACTGAAGCTTTCTTT. The encoded protein is CASSQVSNTEAFF. The rearrangement links TRBV19 to TRBJ1-1; D is unclear. Germline V gives CDR1 LNHDA, CDR2 SQIVND (reference sequence). This CDR3 has 13 residues. The V end lost 5 bases, the J end lost 1 base, and 8 bases lay between the germline ends.